This T cell receptor beta chain was profiled in a study of T cell responses to AZD1222 COVID-19 vaccine. Study outcomes and limitations: In the spike-specific TCR repertoire, nearly half reportedly target unmutated variant regions.

Comment on this clone: Its target is not known.

CDR1 SGHVS and CDR2 FQNEAQ come from the germline V gene. The CDR3 has 15 amino acids. With 1 base removed from V and 5 bases from J, the gap between germline ends came to 12 bases. Repertoires were generated with immunoSEQ multiplex PCR, while TCRdb's copy carries only in-frame clones and drops some. This sample carries roughly 140,000 clones, approximately 89% of them seen once, and the ten largest clones take around 16%. The sequence was obtained from an adult in good health. The sample here was peripheral blood, taken on day 0 of AZD1222 vaccination. This chain uses TRBV7-8 with TRBJ1-5; D gene unclear. Here the CDR3 DNA reads TGTGCCAGCAGCTTAGACGAGAGACTTGATCAGCCCCAGCATTTT. Its translation is CASSLDERLDQPQHF.